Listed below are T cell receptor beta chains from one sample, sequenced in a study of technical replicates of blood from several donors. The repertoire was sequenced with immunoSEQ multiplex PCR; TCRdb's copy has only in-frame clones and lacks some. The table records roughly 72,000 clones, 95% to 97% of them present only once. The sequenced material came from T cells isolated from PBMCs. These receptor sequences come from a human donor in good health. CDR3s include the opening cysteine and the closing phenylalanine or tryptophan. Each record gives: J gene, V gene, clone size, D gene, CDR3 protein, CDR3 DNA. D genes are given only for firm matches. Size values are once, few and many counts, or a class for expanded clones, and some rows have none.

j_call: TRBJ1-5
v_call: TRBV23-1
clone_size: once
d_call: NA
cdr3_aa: CASSPYRAAQPQHF
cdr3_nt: TGCGCCAGCAGTCCCTACAGGGCTGCTCAGCCCCAGCATTTT

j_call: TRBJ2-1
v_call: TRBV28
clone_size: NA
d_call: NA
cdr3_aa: CASSLWAEDEQFF
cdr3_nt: TGTGCCAGCAGTTTATGGGCCGAGGATGAGCAGTTCTTC

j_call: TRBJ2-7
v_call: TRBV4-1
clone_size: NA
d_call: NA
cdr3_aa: CASSQGSTYEQYF
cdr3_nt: TGCGCCAGCAGCCAAGGTTCTACCTACGAGCAGTACTTC

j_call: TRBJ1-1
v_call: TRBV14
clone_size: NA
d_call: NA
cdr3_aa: CASSSLSDTEAFF
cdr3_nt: TGTGCCAGCAGCTCCCTTTCGGACACTGAAGCTTTCTTT

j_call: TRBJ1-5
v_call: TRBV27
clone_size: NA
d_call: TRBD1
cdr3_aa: CASSWDRGNQPQHF
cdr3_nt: TGTGCCAGCAGTTGGGACAGGGGCAATCAGCCCCAGCATTTT

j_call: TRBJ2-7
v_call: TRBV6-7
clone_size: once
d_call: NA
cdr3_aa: CASSYLPPGAGAYEQYF
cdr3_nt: TGTGCCAGCAGTTACTTGCCGCCGGGGGCGGGAGCCTACGAGCAGTACTTC

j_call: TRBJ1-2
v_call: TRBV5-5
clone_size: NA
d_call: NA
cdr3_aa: CASSPVDRLNQSPNLYGYTF
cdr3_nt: TGTGCCAGCAGCCCAGTAGACCGACTTAATCAATCACCAAATCTCTATGGCTACACCTTC

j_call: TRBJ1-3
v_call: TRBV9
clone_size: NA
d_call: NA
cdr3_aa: CASSVDGSGNTIYF
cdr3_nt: TGTGCCAGCAGCGTAGACGGCTCTGGAAACACCATATATTTT

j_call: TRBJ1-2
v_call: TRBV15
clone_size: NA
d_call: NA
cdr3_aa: CATRGPGLRGYGYTF
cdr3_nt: TGTGCCACCAGGGGCCCGGGACTTCGAGGCTATGGCTACACCTTC

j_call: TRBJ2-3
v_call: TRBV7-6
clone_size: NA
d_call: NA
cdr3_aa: CASSLNPGETDTQYF
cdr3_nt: TGTGCCAGCAGCTTAAATCCAGGGGAAACAGATACGCAGTATTTT

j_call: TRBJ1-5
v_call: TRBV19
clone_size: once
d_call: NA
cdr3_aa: CASTWGGNQPQHF
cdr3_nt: TGTGCCAGTACTTGGGGAGGAAATCAGCCCCAGCATTTT

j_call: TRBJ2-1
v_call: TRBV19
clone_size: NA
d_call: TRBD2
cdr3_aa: CASHQGLAGVNEQFF
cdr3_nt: TGTGCCAGCCACCAGGGACTAGCGGGAGTCAATGAGCAGTTCTTC

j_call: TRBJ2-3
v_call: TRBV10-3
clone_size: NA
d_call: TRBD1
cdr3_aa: CAISGTGGIPDTQYF
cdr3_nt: TGTGCCATCAGTGGGACAGGGGGTATCCCAGATACGCAGTATTTT

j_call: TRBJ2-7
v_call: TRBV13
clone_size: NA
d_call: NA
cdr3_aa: CASSSEGQAFEQYF
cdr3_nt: TGTGCCAGCAGCTCGGAGGGCCAGGCGTTCGAGCAGTACTTC

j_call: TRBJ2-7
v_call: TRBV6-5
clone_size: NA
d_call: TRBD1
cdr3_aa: CASSRDRVYEQYF
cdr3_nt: TGTGCCAGCAGTAGGGACAGGGTCTACGAGCAGTACTTC

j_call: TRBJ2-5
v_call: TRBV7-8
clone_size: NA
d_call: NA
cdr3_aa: CASSLFSRTALQETQYF
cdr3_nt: TGTGCCAGCAGCTTATTTTCCCGGACAGCGTTACAAGAGACCCAGTACTTC

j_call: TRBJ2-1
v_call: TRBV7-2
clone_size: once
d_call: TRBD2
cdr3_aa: CASSLVPGLAGGSPSEQFF
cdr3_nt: TGTGCCAGCAGCTTAGTCCCGGGACTAGCGGGAGGCAGTCCGTCCGAGCAGTTCTTC

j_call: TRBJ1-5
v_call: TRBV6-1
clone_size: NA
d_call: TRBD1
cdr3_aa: CASCLRGNQPQHF
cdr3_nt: TGTGCCAGCTGCCTCAGGGGGAACCAGCCCCAGCATTTT

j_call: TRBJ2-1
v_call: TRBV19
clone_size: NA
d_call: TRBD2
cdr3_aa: CASKLAGDLVEQFF
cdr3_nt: TGTGCCAGTAAACTAGCGGGAGATCTCGTGGAGCAGTTCTTC

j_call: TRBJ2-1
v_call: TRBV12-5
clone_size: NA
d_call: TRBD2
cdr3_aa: CASERERELRNEQFF
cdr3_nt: TGTGCTAGTGAGAGAGAGCGGGAGCTAAGGAATGAGCAGTTCTTC

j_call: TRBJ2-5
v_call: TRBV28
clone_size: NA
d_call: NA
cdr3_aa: CASNTGIYETQYF
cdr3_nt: TGTGCCAGCAATACAGGGATATACGAGACCCAGTACTTC

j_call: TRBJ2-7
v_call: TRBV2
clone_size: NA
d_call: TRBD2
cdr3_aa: CASTETSGRLYEQYF
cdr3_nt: TGTGCCAGCACTGAGACTAGCGGGAGGTTGTACGAGCAGTACTTC

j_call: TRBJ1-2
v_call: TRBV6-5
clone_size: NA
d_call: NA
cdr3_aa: CASKSGVHYGYTF
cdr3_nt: TGTGCCAGCAAGTCAGGGGTTCACTATGGCTACACCTTC

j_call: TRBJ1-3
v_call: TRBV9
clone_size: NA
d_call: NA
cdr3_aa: CASSDRAGGNTIYF
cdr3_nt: TGTGCCAGCAGCGACAGGGCCGGTGGAAACACCATATATTTT

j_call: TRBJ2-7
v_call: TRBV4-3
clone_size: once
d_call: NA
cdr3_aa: CASSQVQGVPYEQYF
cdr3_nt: TGCGCCAGCAGCCAGGTACAGGGAGTTCCCTACGAGCAGTACTTC

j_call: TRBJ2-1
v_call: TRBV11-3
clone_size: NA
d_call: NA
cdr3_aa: CASSLEETSYNEQFF
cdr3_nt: TGTGCCAGCAGCTTAGAGGAGACCTCCTACAATGAGCAGTTCTTC

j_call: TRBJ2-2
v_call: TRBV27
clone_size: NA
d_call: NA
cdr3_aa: CASSRGDTGELFF
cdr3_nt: TGTGCCAGCAGCAGGGGGGACACCGGGGAGCTGTTTTTT

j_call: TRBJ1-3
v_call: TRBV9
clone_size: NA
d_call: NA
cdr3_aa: CASSVDLGNTIYF
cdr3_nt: TGTGCCAGCAGCGTAGATCTTGGAAACACCATATATTTT

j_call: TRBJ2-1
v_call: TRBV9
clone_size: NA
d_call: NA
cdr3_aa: CASSVATASRGKEQFF
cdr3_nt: TGTGCCAGCAGCGTAGCTACAGCGTCCCGGGGGAAAGAGCAGTTCTTC

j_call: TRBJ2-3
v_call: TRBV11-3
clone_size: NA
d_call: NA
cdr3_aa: CASAGPNTDTQYF
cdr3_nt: TGTGCCAGCGCTGGGCCAAACACAGATACGCAGTATTTT

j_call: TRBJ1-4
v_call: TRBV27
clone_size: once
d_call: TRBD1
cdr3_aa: CASSYTGTGNRKLFF
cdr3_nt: TGTGCCAGCAGCTACACCGGGACAGGGAATCGAAAACTGTTTTTT

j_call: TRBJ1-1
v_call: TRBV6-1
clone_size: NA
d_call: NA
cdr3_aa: CASSETLSQEAFF
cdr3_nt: TGTGCCAGCAGTGAGACTCTTTCCCAGGAAGCTTTCTTT

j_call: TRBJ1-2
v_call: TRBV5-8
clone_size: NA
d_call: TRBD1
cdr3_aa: CASSSRDRAYGYTF
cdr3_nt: TGTGCCAGCAGCTCCCGGGACAGGGCCTATGGCTACACCTTC

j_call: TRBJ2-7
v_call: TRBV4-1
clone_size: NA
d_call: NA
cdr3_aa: CASSQDAPPTYEQYF
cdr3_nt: TGCGCCAGCAGCCAAGATGCCCCGCCTACCTACGAGCAGTACTTC

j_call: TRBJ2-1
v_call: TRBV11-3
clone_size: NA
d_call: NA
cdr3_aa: CASSWGRNEQFF
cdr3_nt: TGTGCCAGCAGCTGGGGGAGGAATGAGCAGTTCTTC

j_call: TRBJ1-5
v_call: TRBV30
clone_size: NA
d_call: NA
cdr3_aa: CAWSQEDRSNQPQHF
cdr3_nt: TGTGCCTGGAGCCAGGAAGATCGGAGCAATCAGCCCCAGCATTTT

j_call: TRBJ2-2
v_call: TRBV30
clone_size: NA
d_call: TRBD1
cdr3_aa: CAWRGDRETGELFF
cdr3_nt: TGTGCCTGGAGAGGGGACAGGGAAACCGGGGAGCTGTTTTTT

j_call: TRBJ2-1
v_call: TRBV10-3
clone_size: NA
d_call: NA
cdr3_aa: CAISESNLEGEQFF
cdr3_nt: TGTGCCATCAGTGAGTCAAACTTGGAGGGCGAGCAGTTCTTC

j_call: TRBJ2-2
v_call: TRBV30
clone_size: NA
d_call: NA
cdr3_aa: CAWAINTGELFF
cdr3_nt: TGTGCCTGGGCTATTAACACCGGGGAGCTGTTTTTT

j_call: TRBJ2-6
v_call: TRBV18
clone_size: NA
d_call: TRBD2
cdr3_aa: CASSPPQGAGPGANVLTF
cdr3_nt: TGTGCCAGCTCACCACCCCAAGGAGCGGGACCTGGGGCCAACGTCCTGACTTTC

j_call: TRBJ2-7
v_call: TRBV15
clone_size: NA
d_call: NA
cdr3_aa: CATSRDDSSYEQYF
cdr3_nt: TGTGCCACCAGCAGAGATGACAGCTCCTACGAGCAGTACTTC

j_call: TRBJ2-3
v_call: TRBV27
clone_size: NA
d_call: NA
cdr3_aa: CASSFAADTQYF
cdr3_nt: TGTGCCAGCAGTTTTGCGGCAGATACGCAGTATTTT

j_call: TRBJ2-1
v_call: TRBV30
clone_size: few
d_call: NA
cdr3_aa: CAWSVLIAGEQFF
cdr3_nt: TGTGCCTGGAGTGTATTGATCGCCGGGGAGCAGTTCTTC

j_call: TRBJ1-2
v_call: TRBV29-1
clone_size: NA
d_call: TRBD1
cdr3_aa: CSVETGSTNYGYTF
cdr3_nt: TGCAGCGTTGAGACAGGGAGTACAAACTATGGCTACACCTTC

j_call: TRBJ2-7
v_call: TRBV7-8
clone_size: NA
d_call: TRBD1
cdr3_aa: CASSADRGYEQYF
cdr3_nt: TGTGCCAGCAGCGCGGACAGGGGATACGAGCAGTACTTC

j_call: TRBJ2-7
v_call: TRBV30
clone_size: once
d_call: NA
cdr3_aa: CAWRTRGAYEQYF
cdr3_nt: TGTGCCTGGAGGACCAGGGGGGCGTACGAGCAGTACTTC

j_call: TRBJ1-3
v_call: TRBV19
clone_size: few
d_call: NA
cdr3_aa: CASSNNLGNTIYF
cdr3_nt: TGTGCCAGTAGTAACAACCTTGGAAACACCATATATTTT

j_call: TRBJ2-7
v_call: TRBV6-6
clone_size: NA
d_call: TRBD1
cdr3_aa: CASSYRRGPYPYEQYF
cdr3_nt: TGTGCCAGCAGTTACAGAAGGGGGCCCTACCCCTACGAGCAGTACTTC